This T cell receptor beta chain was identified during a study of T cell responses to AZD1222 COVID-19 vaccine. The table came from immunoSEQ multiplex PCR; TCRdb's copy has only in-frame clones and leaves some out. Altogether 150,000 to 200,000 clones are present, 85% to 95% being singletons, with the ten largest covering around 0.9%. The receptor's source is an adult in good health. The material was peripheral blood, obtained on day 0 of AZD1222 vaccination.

The CDR3 sequence is CASSLEGTGKTEAFF. The DNA of the CDR3 is TGTGCCAGCAGCTTAGAAGGGACAGGGAAAACTGAAGCTTTCTTT. The chain couples TRBV7-9 to TRBJ1-1; TRBD1 matches 9 bases. Germline CDR1 SEHNR, CDR2 FQNEAQ (reference sequence). V shed 1 base, J shed 5 bases, and the junction held 5 bases outside the gene matches. The length of the CDR3 is 15 residues. The full variable domain, rest sourced from reference TRBV7-9 and TRBJ1-1, is DTGVSQNPRHKITKRGQNVTFRCDPISEHNRLYWYRQTLGQGPEFLTYFQNEAQLEKSRLLSDRFSAERPKGSFSTLEIQRTEQGDSAMYLCASSLEGTGKTEAFFGQGTRLTVV.